The clone carrying this T cell receptor beta chain was recorded many times. The data stem from a study of T cells of healthy individuals. Each CDR3 protein gets one entry after TCRdb re-called the 5' RACE reads with MiXCR. This sample has around 100,000 distinct CDR3 sequences, with 15% to 20% found just once. CDR1 and CDR2 (germline): SGHRS, YFSETQ. The CDR3 runs to 14 residues. The V and J ends lost 2 bases and 5 bases respectively, with 14 bases between them. This sequence originates from a human donor in good health. J is TRBJ2-7 and V is TRBV5-1; TRBD1 or TRBD2 may be the D gene (5 bases each). This CDR3 is CASSFKGSLDEQYF. The CDR3 DNA sequence: TGCGCCAGCAGCTTCAAGGGGAGTTTGGACGAGCAGTACTTC.